What follows is one T cell receptor beta chain and its context. Its antigen is still unknown. These data originate in a study of T cell responses to AZD1222 COVID-19 vaccine. The data were produced by immunoSEQ multiplex PCR, yet TCRdb's version contains in-frame clones alone and is incomplete. The sample holds around 120,000 clones, 88% seen once. The CDR3 is made up of 16 amino acids. Losses at the gene ends were 4 bases for V and 4 bases for J; bases not matched to a gene: 7. In germline, CDR1 is KGHDR, CDR2 SFDVKD. Study observations and caveats: Repertoires were sampled only after the peak T cell response.

The sequence was collected from an adult in good health. The chain couples TRBV24-1 to TRBJ2-1; 9 positions agree with TRBD1. This sample comprised peripheral blood, obtained on day 0 of AZD1222 vaccination. The CDR3 DNA sequence: TGTGCCACCAGTGAGGGCCAGACAGGGGGGTACAATGAGCAGTTCTTC. This encodes CATSEGQTGGYNEQFF.